This passage covers 18 T cell receptor beta chains from one sample sequenced in a study of neurological immune-mediated disorders (dated by TCRdb to the late 2010s). Libraries were made using 5' RACE. Sequenced on an Illumina HiSeq 2500. Through fastp at Q25 and MiXCR, TCRdb rebuilt clones from the public reads, retaining in-frame beta chains. For every CDR3 protein sequence, its rows merge into one entry that carries the most common genes and DNA. Within this sample are about 80,000 distinct CDR3 sequences, with 4.3% of them counted one time only. The top ten hold about 5.7% of the sample. Reading the label with the study, this specimen's time point is: longitudinal time-point 3. Material for sequencing was PBMCs. The receptors derive from a woman in her sixties with multiple sclerosis.

This clonotype was counted between two and nine times. The chain has TRBV7-2 and TRBJ1-2; D ambiguous. This CDR3 is 14 amino acids long. Trimming took off 5 bases at V and 2 bases at J, with 12 bases between the two ends. The V gene's germline CDR1 is SGHTA and CDR2 FQGNSA. CDR3 residues: CASSTTDWNYGYTF. The CDR3 nucleotides are TGTGCCAGCAGCACGACCGACTGGAACTATGGCTACACCTTC.

This clonotype was seen ten or more times. The chain joins TRBV7-9 to TRBJ1-6; 11 bases agree with TRBD1. V dropped 5 bases and J dropped 7; count of bases not matched to a gene: 10. Germline-derived CDR1 and CDR2 are SEHNR and FQNEAQ (reference sequence). This CDR3 region has 17 residues. This CDR3 reads CASSPPDRGRKNSPLHF. CDR3 DNA sequence: TGTGCCAGCAGCCCCCCGGACAGGGGGCGAAAAAATTCACCCCTCCACTTT.

This clonotype was recorded at least ten times. CDR3 amino acids: CASRTGDATEAFF. The CDR3 DNA sequence: TGTGCCAGCAGGACAGGGGATGCGACTGAAGCTTTCTTT. This chain joins TRBV5-5 and TRBJ1-1, with 8 bases lining up with TRBD1. The V segment lost 5 bases and the J segment 5 bases; nucleotides outside the gene matches: 5. The germline V gene has CDR1 SGHKS and CDR2 YYEKEE (reference sequence). There are 13 residues in the CDR3.

Many counts were recorded for this clonotype. The chain joins TRBV20-1 to TRBJ2-6, with D tentatively TRBD2 (5 bases). Germline CDR1 and CDR2: DFQATT and SNEGSKA (reference sequence). CDR3 length: 16 amino acids. V gave up 4 bases and J gave up 0 bases, with 13 bases separating them. The CDR3, as DNA: TGCAGTGCTACCAAGGACTCCCGCTCTGGGGCCAACGTCCTGACTTTC. Protein: CSATKDSRSGANVLTF.

There are many counts of this clonotype. The rearrangement joins TRBV4-2 to TRBJ2-1; perhaps TRBD2 as D (6 bases). The CDR3 runs 15 residues. Germline CDR1 LGHNA, CDR2 YNFKEQ. V lost 4 bases and J 0 bases, leaving 10 bases between the germline ends. CDR3 loop: CASSRNGGSYNEQFF. The CDR3 region has the DNA TGTGCCAGCAGCCGGAACGGGGGCTCCTACAATGAGCAGTTCTTC.

V and J are TRBV18 and TRBJ2-7; D ambiguous. The CDR3 loop spans 14 amino acids. Germline loops: CDR1 KGHSH, CDR2 LQKENI. V was clipped by 2 bases and J by 4 bases, with 12 bases between them. CDR3 in DNA: TGTGCCAGCTCACCAAGCTATGCGGTTTACGAGCAGTACTTC. It codes for CASSPSYAVYEQYF.

This clonotype has ten or more counts. A read error is possible here, since a much larger clone lies one base away. The CDR3 coding sequence is TGCGCCAACAGCTTGGGACAGGCTTACAATGAGCAGTTCTTC. It translates to CANSLGQAYNEQFF. V is TRBV5-1 and J is TRBJ2-1, with 8 bases that match TRBD1. The V gene's germline CDR1 is SGHRS and CDR2 YFSETQ. The CDR3 is 14 residues long.

The table lists this clonotype with many counts. The V call is TRBV28, the J call TRBJ2-5, with 8 bases that match TRBD1. Germline assignment: CDR1 MDHEN and CDR2 SYDVKM. Trimming took 8 bases from V and 7 from J; bases not matched to a gene: 9. The CDR3 loop spans 13 amino acids. Written as DNA, the CDR3 is TGTGCCAGCGGAAGACAGGGGAGCTGGACCCAGTACTTC. As protein: CASGRQGSWTQYF.

This clonotype has ten or more counts. The chain carries TRBV12-5 and TRBJ2-1, with TRBD1 matching 12 bases. The J segment lost 8 bases and the V segment lost 0 bases, leaving 14 bases of the junction unmatched. Germline-derived CDR1 and CDR2 are LGHNT and FRNRAP. The CDR3 has 19 residues. CDR3 residues: CASGLVTPLRDRGRDEQFF. The CDR3 DNA is TGTGCTAGTGGTTTGGTTACCCCACTCCGGGACAGGGGGCGCGATGAGCAGTTCTTC.

In this sample, this clonotype turned up many times. The chain has TRBV5-1 and TRBJ2-3; D may be TRBD2 (6 bases). Germline-derived CDR1 and CDR2 are SGHRS and YFSETQ. Trimming removed 5 bases at V and 0 bases at J, with 13 bases between. The CDR3 is 15 residues long. CDR3: CASRGTPRSTDTQYF. The CDR3 DNA follows: TGCGCCAGCAGAGGGACTCCTCGGAGCACAGATACGCAGTATTTT.

This clonotype was counted many times. J is TRBJ2-1 and V is TRBV7-9; possibly TRBD1 for D (6 bases). This CDR3 has 15 residues. V lost 3 bases and J lost 7, with 16 bases in between. Germline V gene lookup returns CDR1 SEHNR and CDR2 FQNEAQ (reference sequence). CDR3 sequence (DNA): TGTGCCAGCAGCTTGGGGGCAGCCACGAAAAATGAGCAGTTCTTC. It specifies CASSLGAATKNEQFF.

This clonotype has ten or more counts. The gene calls are TRBV12-3 or TRBV12-4 and TRBJ2-7; D ambiguous. CDR3 size: 15 residues. Trimming took off 5 bases at V and 0 bases at J, with 14 bases between the two ends. The DNA for the CDR3 is TGTGCCAGCAGTGGCCGGCAGGACCGCTCCTACGAGCAGTACTTC. Protein: CASSGRQDRSYEQYF.

This clonotype was found many times. The rearrangement joins TRBV7-9 to TRBJ1-5; D ambiguous. This CDR3 comprises 16 residues. Germline CDR1 SEHNR, CDR2 FQNEAQ (reference sequence). The V gene lost 2 bases and the J gene lost 0 bases, with 11 bases spanning the gap. The CDR3 is CASSLLGPTSNQPQHF. For the CDR3, the DNA is TGTGCCAGCAGCTTACTAGGACCAACTAGCAATCAGCCCCAGCATTTT.

This clonotype was seen many times. The V gene is TRBV11-2, the J gene TRBJ1-2; the D gene is possibly TRBD1 (5 bases). This CDR3 spans 14 amino acids. From germline, CDR1 is SGHAT and CDR2 FQNNGV. Deletions cut 3 bases from V and 6 bases from J, with 14 bases between. The CDR3 protein is CASSFFEGRNGYTF. CDR3 coding DNA: TGTGCCAGCAGCTTTTTCGAGGGGCGCAATGGCTACACCTTC.

This clonotype was seen at least ten times. The V and J genes are TRBV11-2 and TRBJ2-7; D is possibly TRBD1 or TRBD2 (6 bases each). V lost 6 bases to trimming and J lost 0 bases, with 18 bases between them. CDR1 is SGHAT, CDR2 FQNNGV, per germline. The CDR3 contains 16 residues. CDR3 sequence reads: CASSLGGHGGSYEQYF. CDR3 in DNA: TGTGCCAGCAGTTTGGGGGGCCACGGTGGCTCCTACGAGCAGTACTTC. Full variable domain (outside the CDR3, taken from reference TRBV11-2 and TRBJ2-7): EAGVAQSPRYKIIEKRQSVAFWCNPISGHATLYWYQQILGQGPKLLIQFQNNGVVDDSQLPKDRFSAERLKGVDSTLKIQPAKLEDSAVYLCASSLGGHGGSYEQYFGPGTRLTVT.

This clonotype was seen many times. The chain links TRBV6-5 to TRBJ2-7, with a weak D call TRBD2 (5 bases). V shed 6 bases and J shed 3 bases, with 6 bases lying between them. Germline V CDR1 and CDR2: MNHEY, SVGAGI. The CDR3 length is 11 residues. For the CDR3, the DNA is TGTGCCAGCAGAACTAGCTACGAGCAGTACTTC. Protein sequence: CASRTSYEQYF.

This clonotype was recorded at least ten times. The V call is TRBV12-3 or TRBV12-4, the J call TRBJ2-2; no firm D call. The CDR3 length is 13 residues. The V gene lost 6 bases and the J gene lost 11 bases, with 16 bases spanning the gap. The CDR3 DNA is TGTGCCAGCAGCCCGGCAGGATGGCGCGAGCTGTTTTTT. Protein product: CASSPAGWRELFF.

This clonotype was observed at least ten times. The chain is built from TRBV29-1 and TRBJ1-4; 7 nucleotides align to TRBD1. Trimming cost V 4 bases and J 7 bases; bases outside gene matches: 12. CDR1 SQVTM and CDR2 ANQGSEA come from the germline V gene. The CDR3 has 15 residues. The CDR3 loop reads CSVGGGSFRGEKLFF. The CDR3 nucleotides read TGCAGCGTTGGAGGGGGCTCGTTTCGGGGTGAAAAACTGTTTTTT.